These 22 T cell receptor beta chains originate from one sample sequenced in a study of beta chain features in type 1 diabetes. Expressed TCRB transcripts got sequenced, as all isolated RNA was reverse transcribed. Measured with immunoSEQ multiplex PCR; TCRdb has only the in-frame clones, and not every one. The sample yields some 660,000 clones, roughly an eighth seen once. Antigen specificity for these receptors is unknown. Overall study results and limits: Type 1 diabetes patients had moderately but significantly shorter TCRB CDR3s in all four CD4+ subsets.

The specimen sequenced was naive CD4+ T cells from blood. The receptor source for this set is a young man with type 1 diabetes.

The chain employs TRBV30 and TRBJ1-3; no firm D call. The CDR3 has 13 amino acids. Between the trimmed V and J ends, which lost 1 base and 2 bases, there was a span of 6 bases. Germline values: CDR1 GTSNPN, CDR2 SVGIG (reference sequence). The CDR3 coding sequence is TGTGCCTGGAGTGATGGGACTGGAAACACCATATATTTT. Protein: CAWSDGTGNTIYF.

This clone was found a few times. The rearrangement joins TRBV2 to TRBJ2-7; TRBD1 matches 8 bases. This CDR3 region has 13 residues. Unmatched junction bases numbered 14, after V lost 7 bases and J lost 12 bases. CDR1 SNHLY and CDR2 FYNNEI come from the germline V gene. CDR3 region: CASKPGQVPFGYF. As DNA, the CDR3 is TGTGCCAGCAAACCGGGACAGGTCCCTTTTGGGTACTTC.

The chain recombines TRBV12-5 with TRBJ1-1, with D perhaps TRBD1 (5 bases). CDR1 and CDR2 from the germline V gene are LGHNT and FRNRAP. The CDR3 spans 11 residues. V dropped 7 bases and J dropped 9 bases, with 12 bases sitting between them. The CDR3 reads CASAQTDKAFF. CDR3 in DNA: TGTGCTAGTGCCCAGACAGACAAAGCTTTCTTT.

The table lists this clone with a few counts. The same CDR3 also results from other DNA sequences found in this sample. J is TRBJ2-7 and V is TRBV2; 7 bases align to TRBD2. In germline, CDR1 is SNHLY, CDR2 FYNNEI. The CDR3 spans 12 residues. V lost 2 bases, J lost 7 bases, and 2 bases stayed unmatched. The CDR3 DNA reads TGTGCCAGCAGTGAATCGGGGGGTGAGCAGTACTTC. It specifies CASSESGGEQYF.

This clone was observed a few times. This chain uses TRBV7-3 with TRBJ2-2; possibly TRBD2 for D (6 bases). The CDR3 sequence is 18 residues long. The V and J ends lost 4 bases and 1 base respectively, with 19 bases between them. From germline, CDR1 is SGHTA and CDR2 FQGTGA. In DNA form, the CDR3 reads TGTGCCAGCAGCTCCCACGGAGGGGCTAGGGAGAACACCGGGGAGCTGTTTTTT. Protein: CASSSHGGARENTGELFF. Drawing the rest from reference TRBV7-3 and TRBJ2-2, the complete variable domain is GAGVSQTPSNKVTEKGKYVELRCDPISGHTALYWYRQSLGQGPEFLIYFQGTGAADDSGLPNDRFFAVRPEGSVSTLKIQRTERGDSAVYLCASSSHGGARENTGELFFGEGSRLTVL.

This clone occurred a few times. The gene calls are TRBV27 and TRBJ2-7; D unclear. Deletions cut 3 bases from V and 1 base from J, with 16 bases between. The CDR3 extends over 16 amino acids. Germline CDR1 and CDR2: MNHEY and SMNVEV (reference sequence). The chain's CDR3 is CASSLARSLGSYEQYF. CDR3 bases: TGTGCCAGCAGTTTGGCGCGTTCTTTAGGGTCCTACGAGCAGTACTTC.

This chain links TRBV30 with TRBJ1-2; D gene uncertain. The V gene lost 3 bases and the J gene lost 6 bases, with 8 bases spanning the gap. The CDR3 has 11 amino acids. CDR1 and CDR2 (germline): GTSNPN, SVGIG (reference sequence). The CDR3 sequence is CAWSRVHGYTF. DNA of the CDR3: TGTGCCTGGAGCCGTGTTCATGGCTACACCTTC.

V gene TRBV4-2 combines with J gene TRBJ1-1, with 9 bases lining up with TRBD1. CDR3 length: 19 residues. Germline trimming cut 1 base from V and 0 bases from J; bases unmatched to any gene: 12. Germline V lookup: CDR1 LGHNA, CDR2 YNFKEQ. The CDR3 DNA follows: TGTGCCAGCAGCCAAGGCCACGGGGGCGGGACAGGGATGAACACTGAAGCTTTCTTT. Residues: CASSQGHGGGTGMNTEAFF.

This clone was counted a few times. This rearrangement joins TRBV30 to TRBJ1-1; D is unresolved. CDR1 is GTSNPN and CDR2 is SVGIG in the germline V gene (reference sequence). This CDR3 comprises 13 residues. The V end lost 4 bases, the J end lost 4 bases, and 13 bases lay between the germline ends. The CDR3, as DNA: TGTGCCTGGACCGTGGGCGACGGCACTGAAGCTTTCTTT. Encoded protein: CAWTVGDGTEAFF.

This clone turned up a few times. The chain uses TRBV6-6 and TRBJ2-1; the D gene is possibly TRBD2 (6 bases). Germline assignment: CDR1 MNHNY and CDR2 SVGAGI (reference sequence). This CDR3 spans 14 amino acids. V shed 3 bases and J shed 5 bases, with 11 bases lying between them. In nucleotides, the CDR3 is TGTGCCAGCAGTTATATTAGCGGTGACAATGAGCAGTTCTTC. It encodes CASSYISGDNEQFF.

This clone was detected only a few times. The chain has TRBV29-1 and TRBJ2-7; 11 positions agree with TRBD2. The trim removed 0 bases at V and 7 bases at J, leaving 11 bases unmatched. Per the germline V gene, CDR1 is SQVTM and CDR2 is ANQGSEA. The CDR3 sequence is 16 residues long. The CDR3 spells CSVEDGVAGGRREQYF. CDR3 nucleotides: TGCAGCGTTGAAGATGGGGTAGCGGGGGGGCGAAGGGAGCAGTACTTC.

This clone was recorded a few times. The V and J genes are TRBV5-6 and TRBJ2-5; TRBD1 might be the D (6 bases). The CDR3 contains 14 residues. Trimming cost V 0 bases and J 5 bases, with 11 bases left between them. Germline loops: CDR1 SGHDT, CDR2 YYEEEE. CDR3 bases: TGTGCCAGCAGCTTGGCAAACAGGGATGAGACCCAGTACTTC. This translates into CASSLANRDETQYF.

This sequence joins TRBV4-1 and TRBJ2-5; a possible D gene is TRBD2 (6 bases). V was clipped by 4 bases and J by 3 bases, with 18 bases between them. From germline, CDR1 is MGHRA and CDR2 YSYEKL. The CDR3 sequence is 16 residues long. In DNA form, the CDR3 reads TGCGCCAGCAGCCCACTCGGGGCGGGATGGAAAGAGACCCAGTACTTC. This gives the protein CASSPLGAGWKETQYF.

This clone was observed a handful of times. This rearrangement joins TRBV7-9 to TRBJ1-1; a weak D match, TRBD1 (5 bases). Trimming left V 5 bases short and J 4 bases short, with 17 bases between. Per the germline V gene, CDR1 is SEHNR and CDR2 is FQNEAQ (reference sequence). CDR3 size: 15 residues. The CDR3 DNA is TGTGCCAGCAGCGCGCCGACAGATTTAGGCACTGAAGCTTTCTTT. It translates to CASSAPTDLGTEAFF.

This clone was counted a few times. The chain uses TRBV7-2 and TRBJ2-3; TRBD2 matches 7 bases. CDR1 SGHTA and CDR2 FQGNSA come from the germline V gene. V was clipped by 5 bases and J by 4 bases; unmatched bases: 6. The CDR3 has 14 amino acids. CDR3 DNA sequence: TGTGCCAGCAGCGATGCTAGCGGCTCAGATACGCAGTATTTT. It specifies CASSDASGSDTQYF.

CDR3 region: CASSDGQGSGNTIYF. CDR3 in DNA: TGTGCCAGCAGCGATGGGCAGGGCTCTGGAAACACCATATATTTT. V gene TRBV9 combines with J gene TRBJ1-3; TRBD1 might be the D (5 bases). Germline V lookup: CDR1 SGDLS, CDR2 YYNGEE. V was cut by 3 bases and J by 0 bases, with 10 bases left in between. The CDR3 runs to 15 residues.

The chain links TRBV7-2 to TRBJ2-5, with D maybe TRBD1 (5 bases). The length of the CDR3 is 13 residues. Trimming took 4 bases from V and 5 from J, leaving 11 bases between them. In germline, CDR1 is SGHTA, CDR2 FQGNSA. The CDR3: CASSSGRLETQYF. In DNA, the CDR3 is TGTGCCAGCAGCTCAGGGCGCCTGGAGACCCAGTACTTC.

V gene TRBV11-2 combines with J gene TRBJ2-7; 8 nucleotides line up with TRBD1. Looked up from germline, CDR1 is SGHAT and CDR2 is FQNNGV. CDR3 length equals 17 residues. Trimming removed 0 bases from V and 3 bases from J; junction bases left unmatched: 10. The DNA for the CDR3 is TGTGCCAGCAGCTTAGATTGGTGGGGGACAGGTAGCTACGAGCAGTACTTC. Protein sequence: CASSLDWWGTGSYEQYF. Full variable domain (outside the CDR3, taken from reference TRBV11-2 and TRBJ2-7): EAGVAQSPRYKIIEKRQSVAFWCNPISGHATLYWYQQILGQGPKLLIQFQNNGVVDDSQLPKDRFSAERLKGVDSTLKIQPAKLEDSAVYLCASSLDWWGTGSYEQYFGPGTRLTVT.

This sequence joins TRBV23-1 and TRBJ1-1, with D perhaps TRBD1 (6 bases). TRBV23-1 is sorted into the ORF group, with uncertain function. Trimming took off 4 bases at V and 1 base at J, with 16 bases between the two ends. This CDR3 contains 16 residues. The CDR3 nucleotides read TGCGCCAGCAGTCCGCAGGACAGCGGAGCGAACACTGAAGCTTTCTTT. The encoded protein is CASSPQDSGANTEAFF.

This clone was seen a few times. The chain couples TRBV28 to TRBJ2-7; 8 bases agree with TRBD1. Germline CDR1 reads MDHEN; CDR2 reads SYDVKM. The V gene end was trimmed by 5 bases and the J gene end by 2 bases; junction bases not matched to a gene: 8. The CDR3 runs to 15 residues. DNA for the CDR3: TGTGCCAGCAGTACCCCCGGACAGGGAACCTACGAGCAGTACTTC. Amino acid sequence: CASSTPGQGTYEQYF.

The chain's CDR3 is CASSYHAGPRNEQFF. In DNA, the CDR3 is TGTGCCAGCAGTTATCATGCAGGGCCAAGGAATGAGCAGTTCTTC. The chain uses TRBV6-5 and TRBJ2-1, with a weak D call TRBD1 (5 bases). The CDR3 extends over 15 amino acids. The V gene lost 3 bases and the J gene lost 7 bases, with 16 bases spanning the gap. CDR1 MNHEY and CDR2 SVGAGI come from the germline V gene.

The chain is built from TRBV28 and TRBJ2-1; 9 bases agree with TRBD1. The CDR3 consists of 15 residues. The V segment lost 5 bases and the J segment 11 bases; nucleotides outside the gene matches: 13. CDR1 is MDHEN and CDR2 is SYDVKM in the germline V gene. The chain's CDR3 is CASSHTGGAFVKQFF. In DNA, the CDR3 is TGTGCCAGCAGTCACACAGGGGGCGCTTTCGTCAAGCAGTTCTTC.